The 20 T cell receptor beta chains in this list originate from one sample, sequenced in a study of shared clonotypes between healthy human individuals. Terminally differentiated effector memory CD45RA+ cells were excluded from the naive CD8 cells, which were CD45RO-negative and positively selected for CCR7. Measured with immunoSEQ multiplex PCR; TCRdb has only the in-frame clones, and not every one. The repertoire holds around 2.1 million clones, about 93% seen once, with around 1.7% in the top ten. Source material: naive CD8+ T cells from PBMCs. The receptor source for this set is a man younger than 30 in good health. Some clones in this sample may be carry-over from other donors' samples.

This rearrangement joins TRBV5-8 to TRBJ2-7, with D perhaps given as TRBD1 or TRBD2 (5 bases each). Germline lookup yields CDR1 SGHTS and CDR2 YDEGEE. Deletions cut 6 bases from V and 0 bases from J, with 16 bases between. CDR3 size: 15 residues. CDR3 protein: CASTLRGGYSYEQYF. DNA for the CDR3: TGTGCCAGCACCCTTCGGGGCGGATACTCCTACGAGCAGTACTTC.

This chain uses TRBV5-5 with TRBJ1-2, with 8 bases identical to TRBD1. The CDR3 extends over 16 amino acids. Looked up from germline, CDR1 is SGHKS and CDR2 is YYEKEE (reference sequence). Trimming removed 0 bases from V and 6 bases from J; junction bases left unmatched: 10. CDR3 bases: TGTGCCAGCAGCTTGGAGGTGAGGCAGGGGGCGGATGGCTACACCTTC. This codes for CASSLEVRQGADGYTF.

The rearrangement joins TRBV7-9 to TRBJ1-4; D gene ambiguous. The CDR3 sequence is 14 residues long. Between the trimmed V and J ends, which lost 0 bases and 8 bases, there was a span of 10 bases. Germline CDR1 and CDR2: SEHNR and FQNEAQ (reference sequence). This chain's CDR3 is CASSLADGPEKLFF. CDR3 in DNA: TGTGCCAGCAGCTTAGCAGACGGTCCGGAAAAACTGTTTTTT.

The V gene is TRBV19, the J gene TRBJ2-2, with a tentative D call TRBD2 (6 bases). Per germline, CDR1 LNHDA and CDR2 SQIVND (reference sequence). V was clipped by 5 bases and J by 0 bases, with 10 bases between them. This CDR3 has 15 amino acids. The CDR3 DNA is TGTGCCAGTAGTTCCGGGGGTCCGAACACCGGGGAGCTGTTTTTT. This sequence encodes CASSSGGPNTGELFF.

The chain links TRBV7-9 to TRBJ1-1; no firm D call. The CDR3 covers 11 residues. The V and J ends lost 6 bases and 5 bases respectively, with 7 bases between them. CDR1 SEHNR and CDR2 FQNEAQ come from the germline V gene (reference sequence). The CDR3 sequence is CASRIQTEAFF. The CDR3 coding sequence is TGTGCCAGCAGAATACAGACTGAAGCTTTCTTT. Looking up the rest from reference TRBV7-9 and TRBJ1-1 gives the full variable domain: DTGVSQNPRHKITKRGQNVTFRCDPISEHNRLYWYRQTLGQGPEFLTYFQNEAQLEKSRLLSDRFSAERPKGSFSTLEIQRTEQGDSAMYLCASRIQTEAFFGQGTRLTVV.

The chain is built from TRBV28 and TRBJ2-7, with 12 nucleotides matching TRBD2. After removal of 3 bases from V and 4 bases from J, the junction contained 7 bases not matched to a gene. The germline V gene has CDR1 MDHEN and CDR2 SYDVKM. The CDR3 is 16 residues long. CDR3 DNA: TGTGCCAGCAGTTTTGTGGCTAGCGGGAGGGGTTACGAGCAGTACTTC. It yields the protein CASSFVASGRGYEQYF.

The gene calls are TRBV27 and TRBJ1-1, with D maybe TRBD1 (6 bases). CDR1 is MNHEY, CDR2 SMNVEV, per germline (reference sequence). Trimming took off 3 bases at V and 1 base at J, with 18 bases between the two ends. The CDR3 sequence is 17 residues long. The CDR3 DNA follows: TGTGCCAGCAGTTTGGTTGGGCAGGGGTTGGGGAACACTGAAGCTTTCTTT. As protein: CASSLVGQGLGNTEAFF.

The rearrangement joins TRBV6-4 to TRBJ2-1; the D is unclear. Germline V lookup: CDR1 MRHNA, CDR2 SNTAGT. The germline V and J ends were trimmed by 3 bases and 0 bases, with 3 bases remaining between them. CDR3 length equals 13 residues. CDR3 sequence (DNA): TGTGCCAGCAGTGAGGGCTCCTACAATGAGCAGTTCTTC. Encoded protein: CASSEGSYNEQFF.

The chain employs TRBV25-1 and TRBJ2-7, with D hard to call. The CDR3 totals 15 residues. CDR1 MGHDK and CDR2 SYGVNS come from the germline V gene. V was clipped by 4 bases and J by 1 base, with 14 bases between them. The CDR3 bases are TGTGCCAGCAGTGGAGTATGGGGTGATTCCTACGAGCAGTACTTC. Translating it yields CASSGVWGDSYEQYF.

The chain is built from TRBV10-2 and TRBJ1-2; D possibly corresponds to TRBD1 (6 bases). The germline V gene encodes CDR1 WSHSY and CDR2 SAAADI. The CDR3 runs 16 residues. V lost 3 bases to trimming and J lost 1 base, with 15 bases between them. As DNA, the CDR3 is TGCGCCAGCAGTGAACGCAGGGGCGATATTAACTATGGCTACACCTTC. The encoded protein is CASSERRGDINYGYTF.

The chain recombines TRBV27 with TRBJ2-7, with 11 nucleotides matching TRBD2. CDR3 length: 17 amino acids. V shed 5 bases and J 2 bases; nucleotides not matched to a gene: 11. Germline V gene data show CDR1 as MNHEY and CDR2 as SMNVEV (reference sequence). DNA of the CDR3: TGTGCCAGCAGTCCAATAACTCTAGCGGGAGGCACCTACGAGCAGTACTTC. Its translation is CASSPITLAGGTYEQYF.

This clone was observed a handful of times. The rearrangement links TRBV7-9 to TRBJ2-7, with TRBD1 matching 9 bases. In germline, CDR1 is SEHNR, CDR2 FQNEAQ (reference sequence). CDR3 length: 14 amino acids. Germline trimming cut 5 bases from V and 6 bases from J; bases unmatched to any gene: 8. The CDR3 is CASSQGGTGREQYF. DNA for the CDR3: TGTGCCAGCAGCCAGGGGGGGACAGGGCGCGAGCAGTACTTC.

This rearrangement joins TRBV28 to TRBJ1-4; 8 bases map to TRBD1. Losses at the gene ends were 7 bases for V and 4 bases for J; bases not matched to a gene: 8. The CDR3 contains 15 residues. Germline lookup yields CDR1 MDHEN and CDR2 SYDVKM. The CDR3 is CASIVRTGSNEKLFF. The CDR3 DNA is TGTGCCAGCATCGTTAGGACAGGGAGTAATGAAAAACTGTTTTTT.

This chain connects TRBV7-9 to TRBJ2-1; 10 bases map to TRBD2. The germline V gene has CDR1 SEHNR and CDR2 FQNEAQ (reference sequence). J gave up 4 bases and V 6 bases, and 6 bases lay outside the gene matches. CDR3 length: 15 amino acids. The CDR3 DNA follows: TGTGCCAGCAGGCGGCTAGCGGGAGAGTACAATGAGCAGTTCTTC. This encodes CASRRLAGEYNEQFF.

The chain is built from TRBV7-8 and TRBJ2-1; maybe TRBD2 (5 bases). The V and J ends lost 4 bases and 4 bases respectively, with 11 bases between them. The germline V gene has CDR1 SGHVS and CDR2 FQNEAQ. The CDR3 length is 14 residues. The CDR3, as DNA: TGTGCCAGCAGCTCCCGGGCGGGTTACAATGAGCAGTTCTTC. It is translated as CASSSRAGYNEQFF.

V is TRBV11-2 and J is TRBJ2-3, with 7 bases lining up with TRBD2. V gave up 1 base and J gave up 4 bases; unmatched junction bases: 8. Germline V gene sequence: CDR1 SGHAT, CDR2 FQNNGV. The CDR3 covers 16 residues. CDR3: CASSLVLAGAADTQYF. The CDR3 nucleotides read TGTGCCAGCAGCTTAGTATTGGCGGGAGCGGCAGATACGCAGTATTTT.

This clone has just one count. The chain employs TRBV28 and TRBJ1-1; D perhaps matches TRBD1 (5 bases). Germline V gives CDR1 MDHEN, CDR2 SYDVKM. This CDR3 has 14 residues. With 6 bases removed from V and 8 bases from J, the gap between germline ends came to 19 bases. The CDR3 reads CASRPGPFGTEAFF. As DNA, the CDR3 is TGTGCCAGCAGACCGGGACCCTTTGGAACCGAAGCTTTCTTT.

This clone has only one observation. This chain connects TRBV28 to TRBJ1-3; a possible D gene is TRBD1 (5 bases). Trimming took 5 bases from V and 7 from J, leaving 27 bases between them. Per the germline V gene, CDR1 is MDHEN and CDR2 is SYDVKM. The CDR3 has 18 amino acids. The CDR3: CASSHPRLDSTLWNTIYF. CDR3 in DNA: TGTGCCAGCAGTCACCCTCGTCTCGACAGCACTCTGTGGAACACCATATATTTT.

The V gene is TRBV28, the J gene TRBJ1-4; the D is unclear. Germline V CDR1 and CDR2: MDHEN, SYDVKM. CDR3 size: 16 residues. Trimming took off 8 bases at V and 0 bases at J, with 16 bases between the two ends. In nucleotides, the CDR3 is TGTGCCAGCTTTCCTACCCAGAGTGCAACTAATGAAAAACTGTTTTTT. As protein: CASFPTQSATNEKLFF.

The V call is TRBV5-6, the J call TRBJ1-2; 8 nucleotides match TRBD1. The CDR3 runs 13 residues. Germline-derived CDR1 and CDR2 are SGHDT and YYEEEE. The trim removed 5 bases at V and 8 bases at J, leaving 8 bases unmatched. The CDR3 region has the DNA TGTGCCAGCAGGGATATGACAGGGGCCGGCTACACCTTC. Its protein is CASRDMTGAGYTF.